A selection of T cell receptor beta chains follows, all from one sample in a study of blood T cell repertoires in COVID-19. Libraries were prepared by immunoSEQ multiplex PCR; TCRdb keeps only in-frame clonotypes and omits some of them. The data show 390,000 or so clones, around nine tenths seen once. The sequenced material came from PBMCs or T cells enriched from blood (not recorded which). These receptors all come from a woman between 50 and 59 years old who had recovered from COVID-19. The CDR3 runs from the conserved cysteine through the conserved F or W. D genes are given only for firm matches. Clone size is given for some rows only: seen once, a few or many times, or a class if the clone is expanded.

D gene	CDR3 length	J gene	V gene	clone size	CDR3 DNA	CDR3 protein
-	16	TRBJ1-4	TRBV7-6	-	TGTGCCAGCAGCTTAGCGCTCTGGGGCATTAATGAAAAACTGTTTTTT	CASSLALWGINEKLFF
-	13	TRBJ1-2	TRBV28	once	TGTGCCAGCAGTCTACCCGGGTCCTATGACTGCACCTTC	CASSLPGSYDCTF
TRBD1	15	TRBJ1-2	TRBV5-1	once	TGCGCCAGCGGGGCGACCGGGACAGGAAACTATGGCTACACCTTC	CASGATGTGNYGYTF
TRBD2	17	TRBJ2-1	TRBV28	-	TGTGCCAGCAGTTTTGCAGGACTAGCGGGGGTAAACAATGAGCAGTTCTTC	CASSFAGLAGVNNEQFF
-	18	TRBJ2-2	TRBV3-1/TRBV3-2	once	TGTGCCAGCAGCCAAGATGGGTGGGGCCCCCACTTGACCGGGGAGCTGTTTTTT	CASSQDGWGPHLTGELFF
TRBD1	15	TRBJ2-2	TRBV11-2	few	TGTGCCAGCAGAAACTACAGGGGGAAGGACGGGGAGCTGTTTTTT	CASRNYRGKDGELFF
-	16	TRBJ2-7	TRBV19	once	TGTGCCAGTAGTATAGTACCATACGTCCAGGGGAACGAGCAGTACTTC	CASSIVPYVQGNEQYF
TRBD1	14	TRBJ2-7	TRBV19	few	TGTGCCAGTAAGCCGGACAGGGGTCGATACGAGCAGTACTTC	CASKPDRGRYEQYF
-	11	TRBJ1-2	TRBV7-9	-	TGTGCCAGCAGCCCGGGGTTAGGCTACACCTTC	CASSPGLGYTF
TRBD1	12	TRBJ1-2	TRBV30	-	TGTGCCTGGGGGGACAGGGCGTGGAGCTACACCTTC	CAWGDRAWSYTF
-	15	TRBJ2-1	TRBV9	-	TGTGCCAGCAGCGTAGAGGGACATAGTGGGAATGAGCAGTTCTTC	CASSVEGHSGNEQFF
-	12	TRBJ1-1	TRBV2	-	TGTGCCAGCAGTGTCTCGAACACTGAAGCTTTCTTT	CASSVSNTEAFF
TRBD2	15	TRBJ2-3	TRBV5-1	-	TGCGCCAGCAGCTTTGATCTAGCGGGGGGAGATACGCAGTATTTT	CASSFDLAGGDTQYF
-	13	TRBJ1-4	TRBV28	-	TGTGCCTCACGCGGGGGGACTAATGAAAAACTGTTTTTT	CASRGGTNEKLFF
-	15	TRBJ1-6	TRBV19	-	TGTGCCAGTAGTATCCAACAGGGTGGTAATTCACCCCTCCACTTT	CASSIQQGGNSPLHF
-	13	TRBJ1-1	TRBV5-1	once	TGCGCCAGCAGCCAGGAGAGGGAGGCTGAAGCTTTCTTT	CASSQEREAEAFF
TRBD1	14	TRBJ2-1	TRBV6-5	-	TGTGCCAGCAGTATTTACAGGGGATCATATGAGCAGTTCTTC	CASSIYRGSYEQFF
TRBD1	16	TRBJ1-4	TRBV28	-	TGTGCCAGCAGTCCAGGGACAGGGGGCCTCGGTGAAAAACTGTTTTTT	CASSPGTGGLGEKLFF
TRBD1	15	TRBJ1-2	TRBV5-6	-	TGTGCCAGCAGCTTGGTTGGGACAGGGGCGAGTGGCTACACCTTC	CASSLVGTGASGYTF
-	15	TRBJ1-2	TRBV21-1	-	TGTGCCAGCATCCTACGTCAGGATACGTACTATGGCTACACCTTC	CASILRQDTYYGYTF
-	16	TRBJ1-6	TRBV6-5	few	TGTGCCAGCAGTTTCCGTGTAGAGTCCTATAATTCACCCCTCCACTTT	CASSFRVESYNSPLHF
-	14	TRBJ1-1	TRBV28	-	TGTGCCAGCACGCCGCCAGACAGGTCAAATGAAGCTTTCTTT	CASTPPDRSNEAFF